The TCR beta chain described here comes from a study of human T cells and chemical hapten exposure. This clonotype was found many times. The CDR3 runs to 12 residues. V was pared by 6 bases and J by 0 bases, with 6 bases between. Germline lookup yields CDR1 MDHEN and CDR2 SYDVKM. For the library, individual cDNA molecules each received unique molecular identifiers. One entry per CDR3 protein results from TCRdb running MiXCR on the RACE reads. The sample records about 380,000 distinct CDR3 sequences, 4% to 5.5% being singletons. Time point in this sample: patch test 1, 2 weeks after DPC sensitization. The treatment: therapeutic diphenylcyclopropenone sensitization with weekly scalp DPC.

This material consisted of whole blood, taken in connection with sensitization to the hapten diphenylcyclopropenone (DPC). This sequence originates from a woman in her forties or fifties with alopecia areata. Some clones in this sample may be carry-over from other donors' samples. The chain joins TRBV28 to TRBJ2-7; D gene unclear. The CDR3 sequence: CASRKPSYEQYF. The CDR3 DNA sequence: TGTGCCAGCAGGAAACCCTCCTACGAGCAGTACTTC.